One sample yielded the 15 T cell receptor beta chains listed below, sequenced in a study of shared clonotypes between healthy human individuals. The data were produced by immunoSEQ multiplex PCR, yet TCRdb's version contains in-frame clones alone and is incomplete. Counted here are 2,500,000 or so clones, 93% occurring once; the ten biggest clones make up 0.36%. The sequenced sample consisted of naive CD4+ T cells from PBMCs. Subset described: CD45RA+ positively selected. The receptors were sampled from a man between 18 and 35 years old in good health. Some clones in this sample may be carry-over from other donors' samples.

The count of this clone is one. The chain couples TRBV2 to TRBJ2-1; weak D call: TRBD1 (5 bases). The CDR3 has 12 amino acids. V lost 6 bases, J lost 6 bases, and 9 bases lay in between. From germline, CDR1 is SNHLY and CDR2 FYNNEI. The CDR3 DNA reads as TGTGCCAGCAGAAGACAGAGCAATGAGCAGTTCTTC. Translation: CASRRQSNEQFF. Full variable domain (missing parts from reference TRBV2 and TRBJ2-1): EPEVTQTPSHQVTQMGQEVILRCVPISNHLYFYWYRQILGQKVEFLVSFYNNEISEKSEIFDDQFSVERPDGSNFTLKIRSTKLEDSAMYFCASRRQSNEQFFGPGTRLTVL.

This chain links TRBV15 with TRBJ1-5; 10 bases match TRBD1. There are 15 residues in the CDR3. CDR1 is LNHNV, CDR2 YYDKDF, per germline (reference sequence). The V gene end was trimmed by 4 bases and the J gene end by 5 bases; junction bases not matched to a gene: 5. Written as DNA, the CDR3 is TGTGCCACCAGCACGACAGGGGGCCCTTATCAGCCCCAGCATTTT. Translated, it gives CATSTTGGPYQPQHF.

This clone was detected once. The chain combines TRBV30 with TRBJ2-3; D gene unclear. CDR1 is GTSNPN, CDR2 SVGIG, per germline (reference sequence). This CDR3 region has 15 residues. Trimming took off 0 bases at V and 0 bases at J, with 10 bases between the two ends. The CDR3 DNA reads TGTGCCTGGAGTGTACGTCCCGTTAGCACAGATACGCAGTATTTT. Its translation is CAWSVRPVSTDTQYF.

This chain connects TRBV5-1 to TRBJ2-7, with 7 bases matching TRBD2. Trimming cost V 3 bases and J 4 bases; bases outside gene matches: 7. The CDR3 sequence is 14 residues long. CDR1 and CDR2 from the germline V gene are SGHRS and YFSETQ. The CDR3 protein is CASSSSGTPYEQYF. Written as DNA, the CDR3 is TGCGCCAGCAGCTCAAGCGGGACCCCATACGAGCAGTACTTC.

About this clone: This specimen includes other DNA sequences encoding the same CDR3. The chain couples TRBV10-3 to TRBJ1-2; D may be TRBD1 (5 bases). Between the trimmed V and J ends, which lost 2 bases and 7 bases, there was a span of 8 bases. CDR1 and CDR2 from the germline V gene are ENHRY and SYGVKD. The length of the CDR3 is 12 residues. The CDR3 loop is CAISETGGGYTF. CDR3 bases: TGTGCCATCAGTGAGACAGGAGGTGGCTACACCTTC.

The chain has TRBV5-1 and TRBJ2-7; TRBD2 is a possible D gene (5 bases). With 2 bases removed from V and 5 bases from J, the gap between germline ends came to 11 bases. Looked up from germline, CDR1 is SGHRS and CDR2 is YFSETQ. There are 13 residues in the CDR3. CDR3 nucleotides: TGCGCCAGCAGCTTCGGAGGACCTAACGAGCAGTACTTC. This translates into CASSFGGPNEQYF. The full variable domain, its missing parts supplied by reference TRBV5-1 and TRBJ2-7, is KAGVTQTPRYLIKTRGQQVTLSCSPISGHRSVSWYQQTPGQGLQFLFEYFSETQRNKGNFPGRFSGRQFSNSRSEMNVSTLELGDSALYLCASSFGGPNEQYFGPGTRLTVT.

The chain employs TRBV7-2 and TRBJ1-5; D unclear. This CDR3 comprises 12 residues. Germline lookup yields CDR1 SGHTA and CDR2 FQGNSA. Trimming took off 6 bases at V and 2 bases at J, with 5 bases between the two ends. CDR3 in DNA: TGTGCCAGCAGTGGGGGCAATCAGCCCCAGCATTTT. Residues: CASSGGNQPQHF.

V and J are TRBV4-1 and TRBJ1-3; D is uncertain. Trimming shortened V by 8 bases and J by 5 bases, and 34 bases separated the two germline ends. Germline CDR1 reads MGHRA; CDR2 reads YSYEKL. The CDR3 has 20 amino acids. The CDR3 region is CASRWPLLHSLETVRNTIYF. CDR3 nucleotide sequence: TGCGCCAGCCGTTGGCCTCTCCTTCACTCTCTGGAAACCGTCAGAAACACCATATATTTT.

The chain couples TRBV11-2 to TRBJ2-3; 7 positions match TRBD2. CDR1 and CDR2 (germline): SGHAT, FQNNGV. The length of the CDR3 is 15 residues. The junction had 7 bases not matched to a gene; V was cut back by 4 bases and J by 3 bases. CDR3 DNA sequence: TGTGCCAGCAGCTACCGGACTAGTGGGACAGATACGCAGTATTTT. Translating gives CASSYRTSGTDTQYF.

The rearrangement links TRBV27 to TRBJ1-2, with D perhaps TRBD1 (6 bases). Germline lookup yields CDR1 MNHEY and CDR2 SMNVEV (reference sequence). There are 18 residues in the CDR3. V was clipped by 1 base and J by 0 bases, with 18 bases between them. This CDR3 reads CASSLLAIPGQTNYGYTF. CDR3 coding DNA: TGTGCCAGCAGTTTATTGGCGATTCCGGGACAAACTAACTATGGCTACACCTTC.

As DNA, the CDR3 is TGTGCCAGCAGCTTAACCCGGGAGGACGAGCAGTACTTC. Its translation: CASSLTREDEQYF. The J gene is TRBJ2-7, the V gene TRBV7-3, with TRBD2 identical over 7 bases. Germline V CDR1 and CDR2: SGHTA, FQGTGA. The CDR3 extends over 13 amino acids. Trimming removed 0 bases from V and 5 bases from J; junction bases left unmatched: 1.

In nucleotides, the CDR3 is TGTGCCAGCTCACCACCCGAGCGGGAGGGCCGGTTCGAGAATGAGCAGTTCTTC. It encodes CASSPPEREGRFENEQFF. The chain couples TRBV18 to TRBJ2-1; 10 positions agree with TRBD2. Unmatched junction bases numbered 12, after V lost 0 bases and J lost 7 bases. The CDR3 covers 18 residues. Per the germline V gene, CDR1 is KGHSH and CDR2 is LQKENI.

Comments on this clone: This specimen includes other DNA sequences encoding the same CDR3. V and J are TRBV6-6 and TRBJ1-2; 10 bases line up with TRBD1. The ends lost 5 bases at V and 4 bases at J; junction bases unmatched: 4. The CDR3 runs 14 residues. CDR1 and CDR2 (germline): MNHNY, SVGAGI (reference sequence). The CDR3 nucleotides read TGTGCCAGCAGTAGCAGGACAGGGGGCTATGGCTACACCTTC. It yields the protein CASSSRTGGYGYTF.

DNA for the CDR3: TGTGCCAGCAGCTTAACGCCTACCTCCCAAGAGACCCAGTACTTC. This gives the protein CASSLTPTSQETQYF. The chain is built from TRBV7-3 and TRBJ2-5; D not resolved. V was trimmed by 0 bases and J by 1 base, leaving 9 bases between them. The CDR3 sequence is 15 residues long. CDR1 is SGHTA, CDR2 FQGTGA, per germline.

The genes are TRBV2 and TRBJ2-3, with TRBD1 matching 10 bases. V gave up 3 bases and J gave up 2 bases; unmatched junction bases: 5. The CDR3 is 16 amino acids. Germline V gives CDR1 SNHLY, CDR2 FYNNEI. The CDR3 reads CASSDMGQGYTDTQYF. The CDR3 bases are TGTGCCAGCAGTGACATGGGACAGGGGTACACAGATACGCAGTATTTT.